This T cell receptor beta chain was found in a study of blood T cell repertoires in COVID-19. Study in general: Whether acute or convalescent, the COVID-19 samples came from the United States, Italy and Spain. The analysed material was cDNA or gDNA that came from T cells, B-cell-depleted T cells, or PBMCs.

The trim removed 4 bases at V and 3 bases at J, leaving 3 bases unmatched. The CDR3 runs to 15 residues. Germline CDR1 and CDR2: SGHRS and YFSETQ. In the authors' workflow: Estimates of nucleated cell counts were drawn from the amplification of reference gene primers. This table comes from immunoSEQ multiplex PCR, and its TCRdb copy is limited to in-frame clones, with some not included. V, J and clone size were drawn from that table, and D and trimming were deduced from the DNA. The sample carries about 83,000 clones, about 88% recorded once. This clone was counted a few times. The chain is built from TRBV5-1 and TRBJ2-2; TRBD1 matches 10 bases. The sequenced sample was peripheral blood. The clonotype originates from a woman of 80 years or more with active or convalescent COVID-19. The CDR3 protein is CASSPGTGDTGELFF. CDR3 DNA sequence: TGCGCCAGCAGCCCGGGGACAGGGGACACCGGGGAGCTGTTTTTT.